A selection of T cell receptor beta chains follows, all from one sample in a study of somatic mutations in cytotoxic T cells in rheumatoid arthritis. Produced via immunoSEQ multiplex PCR; TCRdb's table is partial and in-frame only. Of over 3,500 clones in the sample, 80% to 90% were seen once. The specimen was CD8+ T cells sorted from blood. These receptors were obtained from a woman aged 70-85 years with rheumatoid arthritis. The CDR3 runs from the conserved cysteine through the conserved F or W. Fields, in order: J gene, clone size, D gene, V gene, CDR3 protein, CDR3 DNA. D genes are given only for firm matches. Rows may omit the clone size; those that give it use once, few, many or a size class.

J: TRBJ2-1; size: NA; D: NA; V: TRBV2; CDR3: CASSLGDEQFF; DNA: TGTGCCAGCAGTCTAGGCGATGAGCAGTTCTTC
J: TRBJ2-7; size: NA; D: NA; V: TRBV9; CDR3: CASSVLVNGEQYF; DNA: TGTGCCAGCAGCGTACTAGTCAACGGCGAGCAGTACTTC
J: TRBJ1-1; size: NA; D: NA; V: TRBV28; CDR3: CASSSQPRRAFF; DNA: TGTGCCAGCAGTTCACAGCCAAGAAGAGCTTTCTTT
J: TRBJ1-2; size: NA; D: TRBD1; V: TRBV6-6; CDR3: CASSYQEQGASGYTF; DNA: TGTGCCAGCAGTTACCAAGAGCAGGGGGCGTCCGGCTACACCTTC
J: TRBJ2-1; size: few; D: NA; V: TRBV7-3; CDR3: CASSLNLFNEQFF; DNA: TGTGCCAGCAGCTTAAATCTTTTCAATGAGCAGTTCTTC
J: TRBJ2-7; size: once; D: NA; V: TRBV19; CDR3: CASSMASLDPYEQYF; DNA: TGTGCCAGTAGTATGGCTAGTCTTGACCCCTACGAGCAGTACTTC
J: TRBJ2-3; size: NA; D: NA; V: TRBV9; CDR3: CASSVGWGRADTQYF; DNA: TGTGCCAGCAGCGTAGGGTGGGGGCGCGCAGATACGCAGTATTTT
J: TRBJ2-2; size: NA; D: TRBD2; V: TRBV9; CDR3: CASAYSPWGGRNTGELFF; DNA: TGTGCCAGCGCCTACTCCCCATGGGGGGGTAGGAACACCGGGGAGCTGTTTTTT
J: TRBJ2-1; size: NA; D: TRBD2; V: TRBV19; CDR3: CASSPGTTTYNEQFF; DNA: TGTGCCAGTAGTCCCGGGACTACTACGTACAATGAGCAGTTCTTC
J: TRBJ1-5; size: NA; D: TRBD1; V: TRBV27; CDR3: CASTQPGDRGVGNQPQHF; DNA: TGTGCCAGCACCCAACCCGGGGACAGGGGCGTAGGCAATCAGCCCCAGCATTTT
J: TRBJ2-1; size: NA; D: TRBD1; V: TRBV27; CDR3: CASSMGQGGEAEQFF; DNA: TGTGCCAGCAGTATGGGACAGGGGGGGGAGGCTGAGCAGTTCTTC
J: TRBJ2-1; size: once; D: NA; V: TRBV7-8; CDR3: CASSLVFPGSPLNNEQFF; DNA: TGTGCCAGCAGCTTAGTGTTTCCGGGATCTCCCCTAAACAATGAGCAGTTCTTC
J: TRBJ1-5; size: NA; D: TRBD1; V: TRBV5-1; CDR3: CASSLGTGGFNQPQHF; DNA: TGCGCCAGCAGCCTCGGGACAGGGGGTTTCAATCAGCCCCAGCATTTT
J: TRBJ2-1; size: NA; D: TRBD2; V: TRBV7-9; CDR3: CASSLTLTSGRDEQFF; DNA: TGTGCCAGCAGCTTAACCCTGACTAGCGGGAGAGACGAGCAGTTCTTC
J: TRBJ2-1; size: NA; D: NA; V: TRBV2; CDR3: CAGGRGYNEQFF; DNA: TGTGCCGGAGGTCGGGGGTACAATGAGCAGTTCTTC
J: TRBJ2-1; size: NA; D: TRBD1; V: TRBV14; CDR3: CASSVGTGKNNEQFF; DNA: TGTGCCAGCAGCGTGGGGACAGGGAAAAACAATGAGCAGTTCTTC
J: TRBJ1-3; size: NA; D: NA; V: TRBV9; CDR3: CASSVGAAPSSGNTIYF; DNA: TGTGCCAGCAGCGTAGGGGCGGCTCCTAGCTCTGGAAACACTATATATTTT
J: TRBJ2-1; size: NA; D: TRBD2; V: TRBV7-2; CDR3: CASSFGVGSGSAYNEQFF; DNA: TGTGCCAGCAGCTTCGGGGTGGGTAGCGGGAGTGCCTACAATGAGCAGTTCTTC
J: TRBJ1-1; size: NA; D: NA; V: TRBV6-4; CDR3: CASSDFGGEAFF; DNA: TGTGCCAGCAGTGACTTTGGCGGTGAAGCTTTCTTT
J: TRBJ2-1; size: NA; D: NA; V: TRBV6-4; CDR3: CARGHRGNEQFF; DNA: TGTGCCAGGGGACATCGGGGTAATGAGCAGTTCTTC
J: TRBJ2-3; size: NA; D: NA; V: TRBV4-2; CDR3: CASSPRQGTTEVTDTQYF; DNA: TGTGCCAGCAGCCCCAGGCAGGGAACTACAGAAGTCACAGATACGCAGTATTTT
J: TRBJ1-6; size: NA; D: TRBD1; V: TRBV4-1; CDR3: CASSQDGTANSPLHF; DNA: TGCGCCAGCAGCCAAGACGGGACAGCTAATTCCCCCCTCCACTTT
J: TRBJ1-2; size: NA; D: NA; V: TRBV7-9; CDR3: CASSPPGITNYGYTF; DNA: TGTGCCAGCAGCCCTCCAGGGATAACTAACTATGGCTACACCTTC
J: TRBJ2-1; size: NA; D: TRBD2; V: TRBV28; CDR3: CASSLGTSGSSYNEQFF; DNA: TGTGCCAGCAGCCTTGGGACTAGCGGGAGTAGTTACAATGAGCAGTTCTTC
J: TRBJ1-5; size: NA; D: TRBD1; V: TRBV28; CDR3: CASSERDRVLQPQHF; DNA: TGTGCCAGCAGCGAACGGGACAGGGTGTTACAGCCCCAGCATTTT
J: TRBJ2-3; size: NA; D: NA; V: TRBV6-5; CDR3: CASSLQSTDTQYF; DNA: TGTGCCAGCAGTTTACAGTCCACAGATACGCAGTATTTT
J: TRBJ2-7; size: NA; D: TRBD1; V: TRBV9; CDR3: CASSVGTGVYEQYF; DNA: TGTGCCAGCAGCGTCGGGACAGGGGTTTACGAGCAGTACTTC
J: TRBJ2-7; size: NA; D: TRBD1; V: TRBV5-4; CDR3: CASSLFRGRAYEQYF; DNA: TGTGCCAGCAGCTTATTCAGGGGGCGGGCCTACGAGCAGTACTTC